This T cell receptor (beta chain) was identified in a study of early T cells in non-severe SARS-CoV-2 infection. Trimming took 4 bases from V and 1 from J, leaving 5 bases between them. This CDR3 region has 13 residues. Germline CDR1 reads SGDLS; CDR2 reads YYNGEE. MiXCR, run by TCRdb on the 5' RACE reads, gives a single entry per CDR3 protein. The table includes tens of thousands of distinct CDR3 sequences, roughly 8% detected once. This clonotype occurred many times. Sequencing used whole blood. The chain carries TRBV9 and TRBJ2-2, with D unresolved. The sequence came from an adult who was a healthcare worker with PCR-confirmed SARS-CoV-2 infection or an uninfected control (not recorded which). The CDR3 region is CASSPGNTGELFF. CDR3 coding DNA: TGTGCCAGCAGCCCGGGGAACACCGGGGAGCTGTTTTTT.